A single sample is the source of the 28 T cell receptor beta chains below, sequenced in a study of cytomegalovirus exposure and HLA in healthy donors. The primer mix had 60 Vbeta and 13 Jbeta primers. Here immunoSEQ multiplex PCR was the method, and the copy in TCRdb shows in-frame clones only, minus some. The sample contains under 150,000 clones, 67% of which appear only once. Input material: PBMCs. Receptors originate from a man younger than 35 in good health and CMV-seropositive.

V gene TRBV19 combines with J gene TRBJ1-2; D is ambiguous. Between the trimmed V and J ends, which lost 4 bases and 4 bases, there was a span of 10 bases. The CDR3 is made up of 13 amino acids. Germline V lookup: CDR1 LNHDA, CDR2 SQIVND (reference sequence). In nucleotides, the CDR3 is TGTGCCAGTAGTAAGTCGGAGTTCTATGGCTACACCTTC. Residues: CASSKSEFYGYTF.

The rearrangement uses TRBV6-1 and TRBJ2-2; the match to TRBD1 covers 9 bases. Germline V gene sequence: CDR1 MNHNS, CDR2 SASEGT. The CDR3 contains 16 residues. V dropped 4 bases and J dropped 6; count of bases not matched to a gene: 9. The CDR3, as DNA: TGTGCCAGCAGTGGCACCGGGACAGGGTTCGCCGGGGAGCTGTTTTTT. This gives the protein CASSGTGTGFAGELFF.

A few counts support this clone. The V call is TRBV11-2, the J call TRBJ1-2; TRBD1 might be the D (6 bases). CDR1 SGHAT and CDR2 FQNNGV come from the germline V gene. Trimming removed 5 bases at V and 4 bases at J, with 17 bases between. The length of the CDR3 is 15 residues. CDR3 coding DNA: TGTGCCAGCAGCCCTATGGTGGGGGCGTCCTATGGCTACACCTTC. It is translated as CASSPMVGASYGYTF.

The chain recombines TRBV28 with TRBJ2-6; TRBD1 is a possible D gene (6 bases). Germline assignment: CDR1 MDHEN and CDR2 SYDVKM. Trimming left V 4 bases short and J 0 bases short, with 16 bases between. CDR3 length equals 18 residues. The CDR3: CASSSLRGKSSGANVLTF. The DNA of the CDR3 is TGTGCCAGCAGTTCCCTGAGGGGGAAGTCCTCTGGGGCCAACGTCCTGACTTTC.

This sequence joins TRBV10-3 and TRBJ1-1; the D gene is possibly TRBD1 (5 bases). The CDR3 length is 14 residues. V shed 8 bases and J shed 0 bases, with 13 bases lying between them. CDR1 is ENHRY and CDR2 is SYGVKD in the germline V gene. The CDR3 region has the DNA TGTGCCATCTCCGACAGCGAAATGAACACTGAAGCTTTCTTT. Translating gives CAISDSEMNTEAFF.

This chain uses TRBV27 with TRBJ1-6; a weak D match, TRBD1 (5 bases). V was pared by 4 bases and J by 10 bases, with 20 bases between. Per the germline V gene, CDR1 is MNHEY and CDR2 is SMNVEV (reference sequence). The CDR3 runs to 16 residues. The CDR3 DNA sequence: TGTGCCAGCAGTTCATCGATCGGAGGGGTAGGGTCACCCCTCCACTTT. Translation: CASSSSIGGVGSPLHF.

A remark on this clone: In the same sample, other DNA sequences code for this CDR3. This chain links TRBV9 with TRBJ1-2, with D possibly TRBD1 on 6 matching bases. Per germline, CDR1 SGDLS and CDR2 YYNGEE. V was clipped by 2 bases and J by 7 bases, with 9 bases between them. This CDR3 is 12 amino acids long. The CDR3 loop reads CASSVTGFGYTF. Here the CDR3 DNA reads TGTGCCAGCAGCGTTACAGGGTTTGGCTACACCTTC.

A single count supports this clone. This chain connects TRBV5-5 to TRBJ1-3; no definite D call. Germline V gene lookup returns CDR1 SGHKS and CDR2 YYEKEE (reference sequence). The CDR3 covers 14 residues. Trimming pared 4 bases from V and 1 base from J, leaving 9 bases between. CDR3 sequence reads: CASSREGSGNTIYF. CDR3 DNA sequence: TGTGCCAGCAGCAGGGAGGGATCTGGAAACACCATATATTTT.

The CDR3 DNA reads as TGTGCCAGCAGTTACTCGATCTACAGGGATCAGCCCCAGCATTTT. It codes for CASSYSIYRDQPQHF. The chain uses TRBV6-6 and TRBJ1-5; TRBD1 is a possible D gene (6 bases). The ends were cut back, 0 bases at V and 5 bases at J, with 11 bases in the middle. Germline CDR1 MNHNY, CDR2 SVGAGI (reference sequence). CDR3 size: 15 residues.

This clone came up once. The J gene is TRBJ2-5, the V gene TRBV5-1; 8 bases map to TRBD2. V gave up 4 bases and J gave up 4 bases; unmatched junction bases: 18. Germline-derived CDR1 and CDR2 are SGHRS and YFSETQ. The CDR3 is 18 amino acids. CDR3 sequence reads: CASSERAGATWRAETQYF. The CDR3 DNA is TGCGCCAGCAGCGAAAGAGCGGGGGCCACATGGCGGGCAGAGACCCAGTACTTC.

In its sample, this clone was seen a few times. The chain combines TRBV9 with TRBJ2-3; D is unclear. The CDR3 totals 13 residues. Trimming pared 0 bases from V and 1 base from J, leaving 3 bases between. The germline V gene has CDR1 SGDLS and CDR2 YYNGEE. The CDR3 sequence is CASSVAGTDTQYF. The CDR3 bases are TGTGCCAGCAGCGTAGCGGGCACAGATACGCAGTATTTT.

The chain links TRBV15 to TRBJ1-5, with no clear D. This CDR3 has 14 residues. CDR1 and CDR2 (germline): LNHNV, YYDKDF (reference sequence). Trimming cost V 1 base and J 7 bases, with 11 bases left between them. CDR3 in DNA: TGTGCCACCAGCAGAGTGGAGTTTGGACAGCCCCAGCATTTT. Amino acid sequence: CATSRVEFGQPQHF.

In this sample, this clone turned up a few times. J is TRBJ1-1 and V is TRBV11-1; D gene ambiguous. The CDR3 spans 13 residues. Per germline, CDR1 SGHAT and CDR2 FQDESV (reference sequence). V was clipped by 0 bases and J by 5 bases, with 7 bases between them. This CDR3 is CASSLARRTEAFF. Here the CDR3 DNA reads TGTGCCAGCAGCTTAGCGCGGCGGACTGAAGCTTTCTTT.

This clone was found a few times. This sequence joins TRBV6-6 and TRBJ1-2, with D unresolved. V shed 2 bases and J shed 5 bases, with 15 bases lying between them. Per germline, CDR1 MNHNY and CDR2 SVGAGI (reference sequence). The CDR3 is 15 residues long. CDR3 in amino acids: CASSYQFGQRYGYTF. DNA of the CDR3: TGTGCCAGCAGTTACCAGTTTGGGCAGAGATATGGCTACACCTTC.

CDR3 bases: TGCGCCAGCAGCCTAATAGCGGATACCAACACAGATACGCAGTATTTT. Its translation: CASSLIADTNTDTQYF. The rearrangement uses TRBV5-1 and TRBJ2-3; D perhaps matches TRBD2 (6 bases). Trimming shortened V by 4 bases and J by 2 bases, and 17 bases separated the two germline ends. This CDR3 is 16 amino acids long. Germline CDR1 is SGHRS and CDR2 is YFSETQ.

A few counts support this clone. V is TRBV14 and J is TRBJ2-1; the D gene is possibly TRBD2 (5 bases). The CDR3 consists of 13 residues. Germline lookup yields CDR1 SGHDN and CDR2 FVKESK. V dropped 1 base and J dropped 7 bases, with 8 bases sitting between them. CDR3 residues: CASSQASGNEQFF. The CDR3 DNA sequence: TGTGCCAGCAGCCAAGCCTCGGGGAATGAGCAGTTCTTC.

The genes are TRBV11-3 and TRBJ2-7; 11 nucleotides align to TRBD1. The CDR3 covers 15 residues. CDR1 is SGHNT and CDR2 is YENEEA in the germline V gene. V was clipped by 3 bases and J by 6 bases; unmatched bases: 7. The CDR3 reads CASSFEGQGVGEQYF. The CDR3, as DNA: TGTGCCAGCAGCTTCGAGGGACAGGGGGTGGGCGAGCAGTACTTC. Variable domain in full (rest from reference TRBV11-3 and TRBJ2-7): EAGVVQSPRYKIIEKKQPVAFWCNPISGHNTLYWYLQNLGQGPELLIRYENEEAVDDSQLPKDRFSAERLKGVDSTLKIQPAELGDSAVYLCASSFEGQGVGEQYFGPGTRLTVT.

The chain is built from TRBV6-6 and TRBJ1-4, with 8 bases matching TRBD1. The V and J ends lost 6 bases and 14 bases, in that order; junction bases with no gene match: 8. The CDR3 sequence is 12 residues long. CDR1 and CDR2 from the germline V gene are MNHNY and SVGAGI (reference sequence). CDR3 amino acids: CASRGTGSRLFF. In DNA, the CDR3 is TGTGCCAGCAGGGGGACAGGCAGTAGGCTGTTTTTT.

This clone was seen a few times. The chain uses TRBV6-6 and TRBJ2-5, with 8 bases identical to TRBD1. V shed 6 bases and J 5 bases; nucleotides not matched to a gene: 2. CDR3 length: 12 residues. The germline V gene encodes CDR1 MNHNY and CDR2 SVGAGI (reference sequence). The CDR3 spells CASSRQGETQYF. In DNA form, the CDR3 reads TGTGCCAGCAGCCGACAGGGGGAGACCCAGTACTTC.

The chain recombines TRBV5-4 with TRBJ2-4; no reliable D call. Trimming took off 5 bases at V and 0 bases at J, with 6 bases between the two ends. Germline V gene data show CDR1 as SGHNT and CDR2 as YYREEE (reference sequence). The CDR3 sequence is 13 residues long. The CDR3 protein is CASSIPAKNIQYF. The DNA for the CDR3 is TGTGCCAGCAGTATCCCAGCCAAAAACATTCAGTACTTC.

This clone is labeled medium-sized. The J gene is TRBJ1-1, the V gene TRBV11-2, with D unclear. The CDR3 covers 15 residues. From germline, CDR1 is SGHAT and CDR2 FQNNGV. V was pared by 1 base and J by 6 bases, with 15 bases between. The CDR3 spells CASSLAPGLGAEAFF. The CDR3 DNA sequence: TGTGCCAGCAGCTTAGCTCCAGGCTTAGGCGCTGAAGCTTTCTTT.

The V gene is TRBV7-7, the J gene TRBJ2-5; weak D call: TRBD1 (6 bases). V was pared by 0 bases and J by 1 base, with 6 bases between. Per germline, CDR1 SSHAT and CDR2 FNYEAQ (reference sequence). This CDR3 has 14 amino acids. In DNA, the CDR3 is TGTGCCAGCAGCTTAGCGGGGGCCCAAGAGACCCAGTACTTC. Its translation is CASSLAGAQETQYF.

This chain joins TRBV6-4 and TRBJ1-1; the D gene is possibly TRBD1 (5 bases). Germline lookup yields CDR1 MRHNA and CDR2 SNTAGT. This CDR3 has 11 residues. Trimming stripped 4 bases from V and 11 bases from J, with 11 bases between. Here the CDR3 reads CASSAGGVAFF. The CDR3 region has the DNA TGTGCCAGCAGTGCCGGGGGGGTGGCTTTCTTT.

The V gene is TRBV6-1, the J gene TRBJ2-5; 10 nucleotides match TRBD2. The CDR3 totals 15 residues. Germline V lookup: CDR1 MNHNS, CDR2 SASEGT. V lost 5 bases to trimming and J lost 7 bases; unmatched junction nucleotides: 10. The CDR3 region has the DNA TGTGCCAGCAGTACCCTAGCGGGGGACAGAGCGACCCAGTACTTC. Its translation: CASSTLAGDRATQYF.

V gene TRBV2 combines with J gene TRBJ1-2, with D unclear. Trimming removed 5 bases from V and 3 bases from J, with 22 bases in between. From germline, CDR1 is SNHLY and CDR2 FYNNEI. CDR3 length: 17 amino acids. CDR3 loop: CASSSTPRVSPHYGYTF. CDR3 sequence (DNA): TGTGCCAGCAGTTCCACCCCCCGGGTCTCGCCGCACTATGGCTACACCTTC.

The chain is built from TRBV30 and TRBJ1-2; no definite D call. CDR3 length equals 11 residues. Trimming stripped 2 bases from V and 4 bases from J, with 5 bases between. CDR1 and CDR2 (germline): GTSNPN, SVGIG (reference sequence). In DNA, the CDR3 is TGTGCCTGGAGTATCTCCTATGGCTACACCTTC. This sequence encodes CAWSISYGYTF.

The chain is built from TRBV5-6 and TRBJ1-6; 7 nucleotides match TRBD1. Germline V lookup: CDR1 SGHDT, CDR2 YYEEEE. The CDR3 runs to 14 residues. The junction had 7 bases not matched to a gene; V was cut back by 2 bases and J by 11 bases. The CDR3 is CASSFDRAGPPLHF. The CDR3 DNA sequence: TGTGCCAGCAGCTTCGACAGGGCTGGCCCACCCCTCCACTTT.

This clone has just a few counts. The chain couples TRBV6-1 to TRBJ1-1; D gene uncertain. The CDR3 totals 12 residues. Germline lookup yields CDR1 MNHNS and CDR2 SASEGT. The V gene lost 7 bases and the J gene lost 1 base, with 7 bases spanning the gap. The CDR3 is CASIGRNTEAFF. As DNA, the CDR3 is TGTGCCAGCATTGGGCGGAACACTGAAGCTTTCTTT.